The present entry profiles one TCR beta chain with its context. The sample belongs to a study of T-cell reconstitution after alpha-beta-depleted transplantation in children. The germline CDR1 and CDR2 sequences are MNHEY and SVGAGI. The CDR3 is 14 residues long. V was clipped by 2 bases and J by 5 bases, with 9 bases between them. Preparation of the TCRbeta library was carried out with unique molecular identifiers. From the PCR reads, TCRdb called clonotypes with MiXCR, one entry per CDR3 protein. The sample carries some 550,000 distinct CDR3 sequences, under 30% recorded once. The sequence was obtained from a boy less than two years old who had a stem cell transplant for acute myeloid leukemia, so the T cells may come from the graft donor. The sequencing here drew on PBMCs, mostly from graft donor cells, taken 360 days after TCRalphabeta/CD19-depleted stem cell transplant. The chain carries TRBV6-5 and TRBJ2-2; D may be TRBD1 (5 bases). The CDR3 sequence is CASSYADTTGELFF. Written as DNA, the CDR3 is TGTGCCAGCAGTTACGCGGACACAACCGGGGAGCTGTTTTTT.